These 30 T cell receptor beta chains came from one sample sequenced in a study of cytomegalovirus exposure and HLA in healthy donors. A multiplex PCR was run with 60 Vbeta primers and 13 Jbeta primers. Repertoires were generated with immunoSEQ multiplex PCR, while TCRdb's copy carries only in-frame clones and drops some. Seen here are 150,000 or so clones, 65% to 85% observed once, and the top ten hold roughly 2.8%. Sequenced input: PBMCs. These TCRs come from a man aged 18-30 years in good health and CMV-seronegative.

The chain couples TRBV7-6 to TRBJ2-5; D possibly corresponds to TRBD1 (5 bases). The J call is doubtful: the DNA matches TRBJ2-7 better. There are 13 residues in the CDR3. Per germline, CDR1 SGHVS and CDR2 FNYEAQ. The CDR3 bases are TGTGCCAGCAGCCTCGACAGCTCCTACGAGCAGTACTTC. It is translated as CASSLDSSYEQYF.

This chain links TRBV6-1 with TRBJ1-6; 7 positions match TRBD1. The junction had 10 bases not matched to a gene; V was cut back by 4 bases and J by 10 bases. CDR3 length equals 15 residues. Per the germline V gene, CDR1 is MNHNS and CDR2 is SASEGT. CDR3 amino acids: CASSARQGTRSPLHF. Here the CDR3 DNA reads TGTGCCAGCAGTGCCCGACAGGGAACCAGATCACCCCTCCACTTT.

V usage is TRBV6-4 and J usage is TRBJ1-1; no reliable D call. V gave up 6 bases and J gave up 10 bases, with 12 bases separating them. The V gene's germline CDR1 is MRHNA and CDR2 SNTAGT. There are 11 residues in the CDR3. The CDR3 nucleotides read TGTGCCAGCAGGTCTGGAGGGAGAGCTTTCTTT. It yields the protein CASRSGGRAFF.

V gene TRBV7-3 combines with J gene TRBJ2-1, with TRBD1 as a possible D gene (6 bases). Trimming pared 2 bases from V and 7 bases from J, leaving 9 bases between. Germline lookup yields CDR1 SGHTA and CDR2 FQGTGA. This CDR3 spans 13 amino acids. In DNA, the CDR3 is TGTGCCAGCAGCTTATTCAGGGGTAATGAGCAGTTCTTC. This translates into CASSLFRGNEQFF.

The CDR3 region has the DNA TGCGCCAGCAGCCAAGATTGGGGACAGGGGTACTTATACGAGCAGTACTTC. Translation gives CASSQDWGQGYLYEQYF. This chain joins TRBV4-3 and TRBJ2-7; 10 bases agree with TRBD1. Trimming cost V 0 bases and J 4 bases; bases outside gene matches: 9. Per germline, CDR1 LGHNA and CDR2 YSLEER. The CDR3 runs 17 residues.

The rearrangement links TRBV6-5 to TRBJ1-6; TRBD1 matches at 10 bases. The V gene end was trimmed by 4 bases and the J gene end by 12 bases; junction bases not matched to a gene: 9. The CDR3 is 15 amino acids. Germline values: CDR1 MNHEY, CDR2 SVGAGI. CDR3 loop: CASSSGGQGEEPLHF. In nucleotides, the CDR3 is TGTGCCAGCAGTTCCGGAGGACAGGGGGAGGAACCCCTCCACTTT.

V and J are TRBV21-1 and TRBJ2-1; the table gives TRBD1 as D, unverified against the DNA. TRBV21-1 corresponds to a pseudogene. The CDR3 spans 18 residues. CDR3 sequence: CAIIWGQVIEGSYNEQFF. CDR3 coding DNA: TGTGCCATCATATGGGGACAGGTCATCGAGGGGTCCTACAATGAGCAGTTCTTC.

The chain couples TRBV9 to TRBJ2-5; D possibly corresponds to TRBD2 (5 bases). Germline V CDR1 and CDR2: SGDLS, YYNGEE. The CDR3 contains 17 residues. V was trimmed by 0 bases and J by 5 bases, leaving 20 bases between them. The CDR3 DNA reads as TGTGCCAGCAGCGTAGCCTCATCTTTAGTGAGGGAGGAGACCCAGTACTTC. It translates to CASSVASSLVREETQYF.

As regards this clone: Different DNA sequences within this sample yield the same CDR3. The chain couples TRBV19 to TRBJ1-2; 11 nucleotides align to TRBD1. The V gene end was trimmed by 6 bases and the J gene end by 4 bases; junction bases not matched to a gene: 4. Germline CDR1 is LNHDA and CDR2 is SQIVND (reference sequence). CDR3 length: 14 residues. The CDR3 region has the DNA TGTGCCAGTAGCCGGGACAGGGGGTCCTATGGCTACACCTTC. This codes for CASSRDRGSYGYTF.

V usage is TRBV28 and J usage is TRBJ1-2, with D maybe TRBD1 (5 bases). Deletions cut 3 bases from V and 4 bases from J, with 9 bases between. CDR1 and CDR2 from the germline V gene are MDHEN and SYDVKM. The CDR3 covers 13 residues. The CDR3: CASSFSGLYGYTF. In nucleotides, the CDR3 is TGTGCCAGCAGTTTCTCAGGGCTCTATGGCTACACCTTC.

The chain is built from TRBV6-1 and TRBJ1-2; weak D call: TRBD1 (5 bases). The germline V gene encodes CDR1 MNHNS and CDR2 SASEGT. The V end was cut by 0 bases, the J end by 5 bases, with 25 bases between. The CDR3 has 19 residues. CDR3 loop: CASSEARSSAGFHLYGYTF. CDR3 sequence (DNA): TGTGCCAGCAGTGAAGCTAGGAGTTCCGCAGGGTTCCACTTATATGGCTACACCTTC.

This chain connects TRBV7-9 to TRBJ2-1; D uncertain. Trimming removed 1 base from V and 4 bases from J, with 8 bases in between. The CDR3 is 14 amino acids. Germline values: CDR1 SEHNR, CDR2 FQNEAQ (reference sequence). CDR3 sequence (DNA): TGTGCCAGCAGCTTAGAGCCAGCGTACAATGAGCAGTTCTTC. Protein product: CASSLEPAYNEQFF. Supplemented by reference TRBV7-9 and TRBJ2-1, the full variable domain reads DTGVSQNPRHKITKRGQNVTFRCDPISEHNRLYWYRQTLGQGPEFLTYFQNEAQLEKSRLLSDRFSAERPKGSFSTLEIQRTEQGDSAMYLCASSLEPAYNEQFFGPGTRLTVL.

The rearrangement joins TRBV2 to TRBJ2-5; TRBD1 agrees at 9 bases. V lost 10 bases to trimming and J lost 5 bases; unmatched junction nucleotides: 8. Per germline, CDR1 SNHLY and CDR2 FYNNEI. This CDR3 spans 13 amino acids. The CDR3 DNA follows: TGTGCCAACCCACAGGGGGCGGGGGAGACCCAGTACTTC. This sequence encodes CANPQGAGETQYF.

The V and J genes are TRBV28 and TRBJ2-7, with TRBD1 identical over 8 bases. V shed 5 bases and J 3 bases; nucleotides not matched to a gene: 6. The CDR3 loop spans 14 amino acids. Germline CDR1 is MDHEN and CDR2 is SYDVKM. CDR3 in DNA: TGTGCCAGCAGTGGCGTGGACAGGGTCTACGAGCAGTACGTC. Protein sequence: CASSGVDRVYEQYV.

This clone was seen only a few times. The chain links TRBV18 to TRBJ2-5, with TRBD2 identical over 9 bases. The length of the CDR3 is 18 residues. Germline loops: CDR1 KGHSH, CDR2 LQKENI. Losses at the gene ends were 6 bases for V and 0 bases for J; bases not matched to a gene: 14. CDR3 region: CASSYNSPSGAYQETQYF. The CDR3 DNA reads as TGTGCCAGCTCTTATAACTCCCCTAGCGGGGCGTACCAAGAGACCCAGTACTTC. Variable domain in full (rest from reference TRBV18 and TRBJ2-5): NAGVMQNPRHLVRRRGQEARLRCSPMKGHSHVYWYRQLPEEGLKFMVYLQKENIIDESGMPKERFSAEFPKEGPSILRIQQVVRGDSAAYFCASSYNSPSGAYQETQYFGPGTRLLVL.

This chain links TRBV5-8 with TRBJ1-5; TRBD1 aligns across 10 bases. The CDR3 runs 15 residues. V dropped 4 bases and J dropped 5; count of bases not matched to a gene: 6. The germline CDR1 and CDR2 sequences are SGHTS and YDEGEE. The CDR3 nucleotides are TGTGCCAGCAGCCTACGACAGGGGGCTTATCAGCCCCAGCATTTT. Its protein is CASSLRQGAYQPQHF.

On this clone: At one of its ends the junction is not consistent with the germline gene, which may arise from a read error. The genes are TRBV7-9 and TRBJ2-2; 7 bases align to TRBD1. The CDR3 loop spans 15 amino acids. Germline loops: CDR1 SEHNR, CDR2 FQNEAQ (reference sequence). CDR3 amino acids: CASSVAGQDLGELFF. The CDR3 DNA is TGTGCCAGCAGCGTAGCCGGACAGGATCTCGGGGAGCTGTTTTTT.

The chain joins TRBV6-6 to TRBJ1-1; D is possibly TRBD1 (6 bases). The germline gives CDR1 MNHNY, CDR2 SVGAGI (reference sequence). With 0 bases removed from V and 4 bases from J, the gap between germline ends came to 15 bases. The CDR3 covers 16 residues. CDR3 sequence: CASSYSSRGGGTEAFF. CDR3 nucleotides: TGTGCCAGCAGTTACTCATCGCGGGGGGGCGGCACTGAAGCTTTCTTT.

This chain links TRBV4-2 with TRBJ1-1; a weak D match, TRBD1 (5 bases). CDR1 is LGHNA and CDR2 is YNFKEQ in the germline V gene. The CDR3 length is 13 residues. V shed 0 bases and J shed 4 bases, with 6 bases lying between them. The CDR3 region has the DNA TGTGCCAGCAGCCAAGAGGGGCTCACTGAAGCTTTCTTT. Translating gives CASSQEGLTEAFF.

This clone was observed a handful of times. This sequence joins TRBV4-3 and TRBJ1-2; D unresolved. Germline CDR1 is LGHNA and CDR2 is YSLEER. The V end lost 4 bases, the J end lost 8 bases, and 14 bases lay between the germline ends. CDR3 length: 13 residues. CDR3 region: CASSPTGEGGYTF. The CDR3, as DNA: TGCGCCAGCAGCCCGACGGGAGAAGGAGGCTACACCTTC.

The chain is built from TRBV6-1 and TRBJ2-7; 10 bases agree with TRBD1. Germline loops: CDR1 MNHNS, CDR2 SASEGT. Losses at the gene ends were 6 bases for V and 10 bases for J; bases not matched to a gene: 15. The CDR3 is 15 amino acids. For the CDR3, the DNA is TGTGCCAGCAGGGCGAGACAGGGGGCTCTTGCCGAACAGTACTTC. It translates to CASRARQGALAEQYF.

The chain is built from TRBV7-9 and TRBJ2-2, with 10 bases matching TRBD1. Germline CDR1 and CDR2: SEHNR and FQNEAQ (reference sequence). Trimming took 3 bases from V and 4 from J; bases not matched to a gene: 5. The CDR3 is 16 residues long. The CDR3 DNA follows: TGTGCCAGCAGCTTCGGACAGGGGGAGGGCACCGGGGAGCTGTTTTTT. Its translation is CASSFGQGEGTGELFF.

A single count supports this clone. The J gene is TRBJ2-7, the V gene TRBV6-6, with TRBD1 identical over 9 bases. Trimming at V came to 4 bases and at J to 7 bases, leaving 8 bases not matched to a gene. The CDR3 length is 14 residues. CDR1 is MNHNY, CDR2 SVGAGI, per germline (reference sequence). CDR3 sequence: CASSSNRGRGEQYF. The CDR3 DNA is TGTGCCAGCAGTTCAAACAGGGGGCGGGGGGAGCAGTACTTC.

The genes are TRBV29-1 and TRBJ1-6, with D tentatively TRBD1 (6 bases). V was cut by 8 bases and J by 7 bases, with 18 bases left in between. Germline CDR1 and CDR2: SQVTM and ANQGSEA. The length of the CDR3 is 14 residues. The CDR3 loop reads CSYTTGTKNSPLHF. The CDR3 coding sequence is TGCAGCTATACAACCGGGACAAAGAATTCACCCCTCCACTTT.

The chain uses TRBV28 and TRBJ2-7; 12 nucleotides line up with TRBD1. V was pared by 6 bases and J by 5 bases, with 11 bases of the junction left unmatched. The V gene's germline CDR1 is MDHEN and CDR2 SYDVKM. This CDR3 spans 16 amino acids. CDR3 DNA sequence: TGTGCCAGCAGCACAGGGGGACAGGGGGCGTCCCACGAGCAGTACTTC. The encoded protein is CASSTGGQGASHEQYF.

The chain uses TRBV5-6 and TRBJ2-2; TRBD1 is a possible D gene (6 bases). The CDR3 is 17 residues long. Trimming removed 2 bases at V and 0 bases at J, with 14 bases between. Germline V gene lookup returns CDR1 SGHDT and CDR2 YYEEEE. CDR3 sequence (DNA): TGTGCCAGCAGCTTATATACGGCAGGGGCGAACACCGGGGAGCTGTTTTTT. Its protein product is CASSLYTAGANTGELFF.

The CDR3 reads CASSLRDRGNSPLHF. As DNA, the CDR3 is TGTGCCAGCAGTTTAAGAGACAGGGGGAATTCACCCCTCCACTTT. This chain uses TRBV28 with TRBJ1-6, with TRBD1 matching over 9 bases. Germline assignment: CDR1 MDHEN and CDR2 SYDVKM. Unmatched junction bases numbered 3, after V lost 2 bases and J lost 7 bases. The CDR3 runs 15 residues.

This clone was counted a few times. The CDR3 loop reads CASSLGLGYEQYF. DNA of the CDR3: TGTGCCAGCAGTTTAGGACTGGGCTACGAGCAGTACTTC. The chain links TRBV27 to TRBJ2-7, with D perhaps matching TRBD2 (5 bases). Per the germline V gene, CDR1 is MNHEY and CDR2 is SMNVEV (reference sequence). The germline V and J ends were trimmed by 2 bases and 3 bases, with 8 bases remaining between them. This CDR3 has 13 amino acids.

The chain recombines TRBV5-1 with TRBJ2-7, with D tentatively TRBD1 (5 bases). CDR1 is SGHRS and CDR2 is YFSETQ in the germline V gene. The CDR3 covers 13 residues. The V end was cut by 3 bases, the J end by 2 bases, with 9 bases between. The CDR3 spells CASSSDTTYEQYF. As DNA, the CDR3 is TGCGCCAGCAGCTCGGACACCACCTACGAGCAGTACTTC.

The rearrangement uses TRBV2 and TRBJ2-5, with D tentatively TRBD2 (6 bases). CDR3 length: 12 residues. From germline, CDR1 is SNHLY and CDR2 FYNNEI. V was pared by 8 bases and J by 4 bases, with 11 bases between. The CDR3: CASLTSSETQYF. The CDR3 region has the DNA TGTGCCAGCCTCACTAGCTCAGAGACCCAGTACTTC.